Presented here are 16 T cell receptor beta chains from one specimen sequenced in a study of T cells expressing NK-cell markers. Reanalyzing the 5' RACE reads, TCRdb keeps one entry per CDR3 protein, without DNA. Seen in this sample are hundreds of thousands of distinct CDR3 sequences; the ten most common clones hold roughly 3.5%. The material sequenced was blood T cells: a sorted CD56 or NKG2C T cell subset, CD4+ or CD8+ T cells, or bulk PBMC T cells (not recorded which). These TCRs come from a man aged 18 to 30 in good health.

The J gene is TRBJ2-3, the V gene TRBV29-1; there is no DNA to check the TCRdb D call of TRBD2. Per germline, CDR1 SQVTM and CDR2 ANQGSEA. This CDR3 has 12 residues. The CDR3 is CSVEVAGYTQYF.

The J gene is TRBJ1-2, the V gene TRBV29-1; the D call of TRBD1 rests on TCRdb alone, since no DNA is present to check it. CDR3 length: 13 amino acids. CDR1 is SQVTM and CDR2 is ANQGSEA in the germline V gene. The CDR3 here is CSVISRGTGSYTF. The full variable domain, in which reference TRBV29-1 and TRBJ1-2 provide the parts outside the CDR3, is SAVISQKPSRDICQRGTSLTIQCQVDSQVTMMFWYRQQPGQSLTLIATANQGSEATYESGFVIDKFPISRPNLTFSTLTVSNMSPEDSSIYLCSVISRGTGSYTFGSGTRLTVV.

The chain combines TRBV7-8 with TRBJ2-2. The CDR3 is made up of 16 amino acids. Germline assignment: CDR1 SGHVS and CDR2 FQNEAQ. This CDR3 reads CASSLAREVRTGELFF.

The chain carries TRBV7-3 and TRBJ2-1; TCRdb gives TRBD2 as the D gene, but with no DNA this cannot be confirmed. The CDR3 extends over 18 amino acids. Germline V gene sequence: CDR1 SGHTA, CDR2 FQGTGA. The CDR3 is CASSLRAGGPGTYNEQFF. Variable domain in full (rest from reference TRBV7-3 and TRBJ2-1): GAGVSQTPSNKVTEKGKYVELRCDPISGHTALYWYRQSLGQGPEFLIYFQGTGAADDSGLPNDRFFAVRPEGSVSTLKIQRTERGDSAVYLCASSLRAGGPGTYNEQFFGPGTRLTVL.

The chain combines TRBV11-2 with TRBJ2-5; TCRdb picks TRBD2, but there is no DNA to check that call. Germline lookup yields CDR1 SGHAT and CDR2 FQNNGV. The CDR3 extends over 16 amino acids. CDR3 region: CASSPTGTSGEKTQYF.

This sequence joins TRBV7-9 and TRBJ2-4; no DNA is available, so the TRBD2 call from TCRdb remains unchecked. CDR1 is SEHNR and CDR2 is FQNEAQ in the germline V gene (reference sequence). This CDR3 has 15 amino acids. CDR3 sequence: CASSTYSGEGNIQYF.

This chain links TRBV28 with TRBJ1-2; TCRdb selects TRBD1, and the lack of DNA leaves this call unchecked. This CDR3 is 12 amino acids long. Germline V gene sequence: CDR1 MDHEN, CDR2 SYDVKM. CDR3: CASSSTELGYTF.

The rearrangement links TRBV5-4 to TRBJ2-1; with no DNA, the TCRdb D assignment of TRBD1 cannot be verified. This CDR3 region has 15 residues. CDR1 SGHNT and CDR2 YYREEE come from the germline V gene (reference sequence). CDR3 region: CASSSETGAYNEQFF. Based on the CDR3 plus reference TRBV5-4 and TRBJ2-1, the full variable domain is ETGVTQSPTHLIKTRGQQVTLRCSSQSGHNTVSWYQQALGQGPQFIFQYYREEENGRGNFPPRFSGLQFPNYSSELNVNALELDDSALYLCASSSETGAYNEQFFGPGTRLTVL.

The chain uses TRBV5-1 and TRBJ2-3; TCRdb's assignment of TRBD1 cannot be checked, as there is no DNA. Germline V gene sequence: CDR1 SGHRS, CDR2 YFSETQ. This CDR3 is 15 amino acids long. The CDR3 here is CASSLPGTSARTQYF.

The chain employs TRBV29-1 and TRBJ2-4. The CDR3 has 11 residues. Germline assignment: CDR1 SQVTM and CDR2 ANQGSEA. The CDR3 reads CSGRVENIQYF.

The V and J genes are TRBV29-1 and TRBJ2-3; TCRdb's assignment of TRBD2 cannot be checked, as there is no DNA. The CDR3 covers 13 residues. Germline assignment: CDR1 SQVTM and CDR2 ANQGSEA. CDR3 loop: CSAEREGPDTQYF.

This chain links TRBV6-1 with TRBJ1-3; TCRdb lists TRBD1, though no DNA is available to test this call. The CDR3 length is 14 residues. Germline V gene lookup returns CDR1 MNHNS and CDR2 SASEGT. The CDR3 loop is CASSSQTAGNTIYF.

V gene TRBV5-1 combines with J gene TRBJ2-3; TCRdb's D gene call, TRBD2, goes unchecked for lack of DNA. The CDR3 consists of 18 residues. CDR1 and CDR2 from the germline V gene are SGHRS and YFSETQ. The CDR3 sequence is CASSATSGLAQPTDTQYF.

The chain links TRBV18 to TRBJ2-7; TCRdb calls TRBD1, which cannot be checked without DNA. CDR1 and CDR2 from the germline V gene are KGHSH and LQKENI. The CDR3 consists of 19 residues. CDR3 region: CASSPSLGGIQGAPYEQYF.

The J gene is TRBJ2-1, the V gene TRBV10-3; there is no DNA to check the TCRdb D call of TRBD2. This CDR3 spans 12 amino acids. Germline-derived CDR1 and CDR2 are ENHRY and SYGVKD. The chain's CDR3 is CAISESEGQFFF.

The rearrangement links TRBV6-6 to TRBJ1-5; TCRdb picks TRBD1, but there is no DNA to check that call. Germline V lookup: CDR1 MNHNY, CDR2 SVGAGI (reference sequence). CDR3 length: 13 residues. The chain's CDR3 is CASSIRASQPQHF.